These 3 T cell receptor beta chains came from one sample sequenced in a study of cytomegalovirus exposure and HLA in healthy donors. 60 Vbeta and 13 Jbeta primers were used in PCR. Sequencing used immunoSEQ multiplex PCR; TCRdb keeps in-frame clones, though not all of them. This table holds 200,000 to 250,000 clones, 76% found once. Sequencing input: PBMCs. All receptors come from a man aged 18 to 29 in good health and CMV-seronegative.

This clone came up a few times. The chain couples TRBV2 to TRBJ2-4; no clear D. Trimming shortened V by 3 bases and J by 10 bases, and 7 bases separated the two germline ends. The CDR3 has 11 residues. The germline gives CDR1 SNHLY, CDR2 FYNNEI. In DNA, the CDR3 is TGTGCCAGCAGTGAGGAGAGGATTCAGTACTTC. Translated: CASSEERIQYF.

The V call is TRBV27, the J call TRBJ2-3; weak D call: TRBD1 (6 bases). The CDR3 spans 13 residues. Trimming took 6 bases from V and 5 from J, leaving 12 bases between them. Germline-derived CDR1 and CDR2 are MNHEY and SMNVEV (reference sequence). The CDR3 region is CASSPGGGDTQYF. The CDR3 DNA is TGTGCCAGCAGCCCTGGGGGCGGAGATACGCAGTATTTT.

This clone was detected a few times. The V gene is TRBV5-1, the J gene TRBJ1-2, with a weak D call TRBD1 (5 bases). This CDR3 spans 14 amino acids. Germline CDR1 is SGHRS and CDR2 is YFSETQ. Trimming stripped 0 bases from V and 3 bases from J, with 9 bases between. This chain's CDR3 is CASSLDGRDYGYTF. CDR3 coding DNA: TGCGCCAGCAGCTTGGACGGCAGGGACTATGGCTACACCTTC.